Reported below is one T cell receptor beta chain. Its target is unknown. Repertoires were generated with immunoSEQ multiplex PCR, while TCRdb's copy carries only in-frame clones and drops some. The repertoire consists of more than 10,000 clones, with 65% to 85% occurring once and the leading ten covering about half. The sample is drawn from a study of graft-versus-host responses after intestinal transplantation. Study as a whole: Recipients underwent multivisceral, liver-intestinal, or isolated intestinal transplants. The recipients all started with anti-thymocyte globulin induction and then took tacrolimus and steroids for 3 to 4 years. Overall study results and limits: Allografts carried high graft-versus-host to host-versus-graft clonal ratios in patients having graft-donor T cell macrochimerism. Recipient marrow contained GvH clones, some of which appeared first in ileum or blood.

The V end was cut by 1 base, the J end by 0 bases, with 8 bases between. Germline-derived CDR1 and CDR2 are SGDLS and YYNGEE. The CDR3 totals 15 residues. The gene calls are TRBV9 and TRBJ1-3; D ambiguous. This receptor was identified in a human patient who received an intestinal transplant, so some T cells may come from the graft donor. The material sequenced was PBMCs, taken approximately 120 days after transplant. The CDR3 is CASSVSRHSGNTIYF. The CDR3 DNA is TGTGCCAGCAGCGTATCCCGTCACTCTGGAAACACCATATATTTT.